Described below is a single TCR beta chain sequence and its context. The sample originates from a study of blood T cell repertoires in COVID-19. Germline CDR1 reads LGHDT; CDR2 reads YNNKEL (reference sequence). The V end lost 2 bases, the J end lost 3 bases, and 19 bases lay between the germline ends. This CDR3 comprises 18 residues. Per the authors' pipeline: Amplifying reference gene primers gave estimates of nucleated cell counts. Sequenced by immunoSEQ multiplex PCR; TCRdb stores in-frame clones only, minus some. That table furnishes V, J and clone size, whereas the DNA furnished D and trimming. The sample has around 160,000 clones, approximately 80% seen once.

This TCR was recovered from a human donor in a cohort sampled during active COVID-19. The chain is built from TRBV3-1 (or the pseudogene TRBV3-2) and TRBJ1-4, with D possibly TRBD1 on 6 matching bases. Sequenced: peripheral blood. CDR3 region: CASSQIGTGTSPNEKLFF. The CDR3 DNA sequence: TGTGCCAGCAGCCAAATTGGAACCGGGACAAGCCCTAATGAAAAACTGTTTTTT.